Here is one T cell receptor (beta chain) with its context. There is no known antigen for this receptor. Per-base quality was not reported, and no clone a single base away is much larger than it. This sample was included in a study of control samples from healthy donors and cancer patients (dated by TCRdb to 2018 to 2021). The library was made by the immunoSEQ multiplex PCR assay. Drawn from immuneACCESS, this table holds only the in-frame rearrangements with V and J called that TCRdb kept. Clones are partly lost; checked studies trace under half to an unresolved V gene and leave the rest unexplained. The sample contains 110,000 to 150,000 clones, roughly 90% of them found a single time. The ten largest account for 4.9% of the sample. According to the germline V gene (reference sequence), CDR1 reads LNHDA and CDR2 reads SQIVND. The V end gives up 5 bases and the J end 5 bases, leaving 7 bases in the junction not matched to a gene. The CDR3 runs 16 residues from the cysteine to the phenylalanine. CDR3 DNA is the only sequence kept; it has 48 bases, read in frame from the first base.

Sequenced sample: blood. The rearrangement combines TRBV19 with TRBJ1-6; 9 central nucleotides agree with TRBD1. The TCR was taken from a man aged 25-45 years in good health. The CDR3 here reads CASSPRDRADNSPLHF. The nucleotide sequence is TGTGCCAGTAGTCCCCGGGACAGGGCGGATAATTCACCCCTCCACTTT.